The 17 T cell receptor beta chains below all came from one sample that was sequenced in a study of a mutant IDH1 vaccine in newly diagnosed glioma. Clones were read by immunoSEQ multiplex PCR, and TCRdb kept only the in-frame ones, dropping some. The table lists 9,500 to 12,000 clones, roughly four fifths of them singletons. Time point meaning: week 47, end of study. Every vaccination contained 300 ug of the mutant IDH1 20-mer peptide and was paired with topical imiquimod. No antigens are known for them. The specimen comprised PBMCs, sampled from a glioma patient whose treatment included an IDH1 peptide vaccine. These receptors all come from a man aged 25-45 years with glioma.

The chain joins TRBV30 to TRBJ2-7; 8 positions agree with TRBD1. After removal of 0 bases from V and 3 bases from J, the junction contained 7 bases not matched to a gene. The CDR3 is 15 amino acids. The germline gives CDR1 GTSNPN, CDR2 SVGIG (reference sequence). The CDR3 protein is CAWSVRTGILYEQYF. Written as DNA, the CDR3 is TGTGCCTGGAGTGTACGGACAGGGATACTCTACGAGCAGTACTTC. The variable domain in full, completed from reference TRBV30 and TRBJ2-7, reads SQTIHQWPATLVQPVGSPLSLECTVEGTSNPNLYWYRQAAGRGLQLLFYSVGIGQISSEVPQNLSASRPQDRQFILSSKKLLLSDSGFYLCAWSVRTGILYEQYFGPGTRLTVT.

The chain uses TRBV6-1 and TRBJ2-7, with 10 positions matching TRBD2. The CDR3 has 15 residues. Looked up from germline, CDR1 is MNHNS and CDR2 is SASEGT. After removal of 3 bases from V and 1 base from J, the junction contained 3 bases not matched to a gene. CDR3 in DNA: TGTGCCAGCAGTGATCTAGCGGGAGAGTCCTACGAGCAGTACTTC. This gives the protein CASSDLAGESYEQYF.

For this clone: In the same sample, other DNA sequences code for this CDR3. The V call is TRBV19, the J call TRBJ1-1; TRBD1 might be the D (5 bases). Germline values: CDR1 LNHDA, CDR2 SQIVND (reference sequence). The CDR3 has 15 residues. The V end was cut by 9 bases, the J end by 3 bases, with 20 bases between. The CDR3 region is CASTTGTLRYTEAFF. The CDR3 region has the DNA TGTGCCAGCACCACCGGGACTCTCCGGTACACTGAAGCTTTCTTT.

This rearrangement joins TRBV6-5 to TRBJ1-2, with 7 bases aligning to TRBD1. This CDR3 is built from 15 residues. The J segment lost 4 bases and the V segment lost 2 bases, leaving 7 bases of the junction unmatched. Germline-derived CDR1 and CDR2 are MNHEY and SVGAGI. DNA for the CDR3: TGTGCCAGCAGTTACGGGGACAGAACCTTCTATGGCTACACCTTC. Translating it yields CASSYGDRTFYGYTF.

This clone was counted once. The CDR3 reads CACHRGPLGTEAFF. The CDR3 DNA follows: TGTGCCTGCCACAGGGGCCCTCTGGGCACTGAAGCTTTCTTT. This rearrangement joins TRBV21-1 to TRBJ1-1; the table calls TRBD1, which could not be checked here. TRBV21-1 is termed a pseudogene. This CDR3 has 14 residues.

The gene calls are TRBV5-6 and TRBJ2-2, with 8 bases fitting TRBD1. This CDR3 is built from 15 residues. CDR1 and CDR2 (germline): SGHDT, YYEEEE. With 2 bases clipped from V and 7 bases from J, the junction kept 7 bases outside the gene matches. As DNA, the CDR3 is TGTGCCAGCAGCTTAGCAGGGGGCATGGTCGGGGAGCTGTTTTTT. Translated, it gives CASSLAGGMVGELFF.

The CDR3 loop reads CSAGGQLYGYTF. The CDR3 DNA reads TGCAGCGCCGGGGGACAGCTTTATGGCTACACCTTC. J is TRBJ1-2 and V is TRBV29-1; 7 nucleotides align to TRBD1. Trimming took 7 bases from V and 5 from J; bases not matched to a gene: 7. Looked up from germline, CDR1 is SQVTM and CDR2 is ANQGSEA. This CDR3 has 12 amino acids.

This chain connects TRBV5-1 to TRBJ2-4, with D tentatively TRBD2 (5 bases). The CDR3 consists of 20 residues. CDR1 and CDR2 from the germline V gene are SGHRS and YFSETQ. Deletions cut 0 bases from V and 0 bases from J, with 22 bases between. CDR3 DNA sequence: TGCGCCAGCAGCTTGGGGGTCGGACTCCCGACCACCCTAGCCAAAAACATTCAGTACTTC. This codes for CASSLGVGLPTTLAKNIQYF.

J is TRBJ1-5 and V is TRBV27; no definite D call. This CDR3 has 11 amino acids. Germline V gives CDR1 MNHEY, CDR2 SMNVEV (reference sequence). V lost 7 bases and J lost 7, with 8 bases in between. In DNA form, the CDR3 reads TGTGCCAGCACGGGGAGGCAGCCCCAGCATTTT. It yields the protein CASTGRQPQHF.

The rearrangement links TRBV6-1 to TRBJ1-4; 11 nucleotides match TRBD1. Looked up from germline, CDR1 is MNHNS and CDR2 is SASEGT. The CDR3 runs to 17 residues. With V trimmed by 4 bases and J by 7 bases, 11 bases remained unmatched. The CDR3, as DNA: TGTGCCAGCAGTGTTCGGGGGACAGGGGGAGTAGGTGAAAAACTGTTTTTT. Translating it yields CASSVRGTGGVGEKLFF.

The chain has TRBV12-5 and TRBJ2-2, with a possible D match to TRBD1 (5 bases). The length of the CDR3 is 14 residues. In germline, CDR1 is LGHNT, CDR2 FRNRAP. The germline V and J ends were trimmed by 7 bases and 2 bases, with 11 bases remaining between them. Here the CDR3 reads CASVPGPNTGELFF. As DNA, the CDR3 is TGTGCTAGTGTCCCAGGGCCAAACACCGGGGAGCTGTTTTTT.

In its sample, this clone was seen a few times. This chain links TRBV19 with TRBJ1-1, with D possibly matching TRBD1 (5 bases). The CDR3 consists of 12 residues. V lost 7 bases, J lost 1 base, and 7 bases lay in between. Germline V lookup: CDR1 LNHDA, CDR2 SQIVND (reference sequence). The CDR3 here is CASKTGNTEAFF. The CDR3 DNA sequence: TGTGCCAGTAAAACAGGGAACACTGAAGCTTTCTTT.

In nucleotides, the CDR3 is TGCAGCTTTCGTACTAGCGGAACCTACGAGCAGTACTTC. Its protein is CSFRTSGTYEQYF. The chain links TRBV29-1 to TRBJ2-7; TRBD2 aligns across 8 bases. This CDR3 spans 13 amino acids. Germline CDR1 and CDR2: SQVTM and ANQGSEA. With V trimmed by 8 bases and J by 2 bases, 8 bases remained unmatched.

The chain has TRBV29-1 and TRBJ2-3; the match to TRBD2 covers 16 bases. After removal of 6 bases from V and 1 base from J, the junction contained 7 bases not matched to a gene. The V gene's germline CDR1 is SQVTM and CDR2 ANQGSEA. CDR3 length equals 17 residues. CDR3 DNA: TGCAGCGTGGCCGGGACTAGCGGGAGGGCCGGCACAGATACGCAGTATTTT. Its translation is CSVAGTSGRAGTDTQYF.

The chain links TRBV5-1 to TRBJ2-1; 8 bases line up with TRBD1. Germline lookup yields CDR1 SGHRS and CDR2 YFSETQ. This CDR3 has 14 residues. The V and J ends lost 4 bases and 7 bases, in that order; junction bases with no gene match: 7. The CDR3 region is CASSPDREGNEQFF. The CDR3 DNA follows: TGCGCCAGCAGCCCGGACAGGGAAGGGAATGAGCAGTTCTTC.

This clone appeared a few times. The chain uses TRBV5-1 and TRBJ1-1, with TRBD1 matching over 9 bases. V lost 9 bases, J lost 4 bases, and 10 bases stayed unmatched. The germline V gene encodes CDR1 SGHRS and CDR2 YFSETQ. This CDR3 contains 14 residues. Here the CDR3 reads CATQRDRDTTEAFF. The CDR3 region has the DNA TGCGCCACCCAGAGGGACAGGGATACCACTGAAGCTTTCTTT.

The chain has TRBV18 and TRBJ1-5, with a weak D call TRBD1 (6 bases). The CDR3 consists of 14 residues. V lost 6 bases, J lost 5 bases, and 14 bases lay in between. Germline CDR1 reads KGHSH; CDR2 reads LQKENI. For the CDR3, the DNA is TGTGCCAGCTCGCCGCAGGGGCAGGATCAGCCCCAGCATTTT. Its translation: CASSPQGQDQPQHF.